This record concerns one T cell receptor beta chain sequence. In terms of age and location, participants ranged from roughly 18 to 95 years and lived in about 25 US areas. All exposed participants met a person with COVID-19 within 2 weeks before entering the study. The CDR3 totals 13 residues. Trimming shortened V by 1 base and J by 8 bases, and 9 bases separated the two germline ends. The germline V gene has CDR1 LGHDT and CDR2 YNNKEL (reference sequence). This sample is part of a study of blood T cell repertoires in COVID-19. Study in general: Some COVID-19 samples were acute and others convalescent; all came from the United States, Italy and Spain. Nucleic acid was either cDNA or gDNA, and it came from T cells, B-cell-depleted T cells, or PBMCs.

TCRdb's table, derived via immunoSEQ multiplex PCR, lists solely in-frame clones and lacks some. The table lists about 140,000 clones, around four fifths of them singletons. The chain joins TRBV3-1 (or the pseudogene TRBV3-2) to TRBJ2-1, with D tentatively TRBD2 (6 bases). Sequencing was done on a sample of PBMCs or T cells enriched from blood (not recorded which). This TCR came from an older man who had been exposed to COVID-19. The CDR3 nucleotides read TGTGCCAGCAGCCAAGTCGGGGGTCATGAGCAGTTCTTC. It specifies CASSQVGGHEQFF.